These T cell receptor beta chains were read from a single sample in a study of T cell repertoires in cytomegalovirus infection. TCRdb ran MiXCR on the reads and lists one entry per CDR3 protein. The repertoire holds around 260,000 distinct CDR3 sequences, with around 25% as singletons. The specimen was PBMCs. These receptor sequences come from a human donor in good health (CMV status not recorded). Some clones in this sample may be carry-over from other donors' samples. Both conserved end residues are part of each CDR3. D genes are given only for firm matches. Part of the rows lack a size; the others show once, few, many or a class for expanded clones.

. few TRBJ2-7 TRBV5-4 TGTGCCAGCAGCTTGCCAGACTCAGGGGAGCAGTACTTC CASSLPDSGEQYF
TRBD2 few TRBJ2-5 TRBV11-2 TGTGCCAGCAGCCGACTAGCATATGGGACCCAGTACTTC CASSRLAYGTQYF
TRBD1 many TRBJ1-5 TRBV19 TGTGCCAGTAGTATGTCGGGACAGTTCAATCAGCCCCAGCATTTT CASSMSGQFNQPQHF
. many TRBJ2-3 TRBV7-8 TGTGCCAGCAGCTTAGCCGGGGCGATCACAGATACGCAGTATTTT CASSLAGAITDTQYF
TRBD1 few TRBJ2-3 TRBV28 TGTGCCAGCAGTCAGACAGGGGGTGCGACAGATACGCAGTATTTT CASSQTGGATDTQYF
TRBD2 . TRBJ2-1 TRBV19 TGTGCCAGTAGACCGGGACTAGCGGGGGCCTTCTCCTACAATGAGCAGTTCTTC CASRPGLAGAFSYNEQFF
TRBD1 . TRBJ2-2 TRBV6-5 TGTGCCAGCAGCCTCCCAGGGGGCAGGAACACCGGGGAGCTGTTTTTT CASSLPGGRNTGELFF
. . TRBJ1-1 TRBV6-6 TGTGCCAGCAGTCCCCGGGACCTCACTGAAGCTTTCTTT CASSPRDLTEAFF
. many TRBJ2-7 TRBV7-2 TGTGCCAGCAGCGTATGGGCTAGACCAGACTACGAGCAGTACTTC CASSVWARPDYEQYF
. few TRBJ2-7 TRBV5-5 TGTGCCAGCAGCTCCTTACCTCGGGCCCCTGAGAGAAAGGACGAGCAGTACTTC CASSSLPRAPERKDEQYF
. . TRBJ2-7 TRBV7-2 TGTGCCAGCAGATTCGGACTGAATCCCTCCTACGAGCAGTACTTC CASRFGLNPSYEQYF
. many TRBJ1-2 TRBV7-6 TGTGCCAGCAGCTTTGGTAGGGAGCAGGATGGCTACACCTTC CASSFGREQDGYTF
. many TRBJ2-5 TRBV7-2 TGTGCCAGCAGCTTAGTCGGGACTCGGGGGGAGACCCAGTACTTC CASSLVGTRGETQYF
. many TRBJ1-5 TRBV20-1 TGCAGTGCTAGTGACCAGACATATAGCAATCAGCCCCAGCATTTT CSASDQTYSNQPQHF
. few TRBJ2-7 TRBV12-3/TRBV12-4 TGTGCCAGCAGTATCACCAACTACGAGCAGTACTTC CASSITNYEQYF
TRBD1 . TRBJ2-1 TRBV7-9 TGTGCCAGCGGCAGCGACAGGGCGCCCCACAATGAGCAGTTCTTC CASGSDRAPHNEQFF
TRBD1 many TRBJ2-3 TRBV7-2 TGTGCCAGCAGCCGACGAATGACAGGGGGCGCAACCAGGGGCACAGATACGCAGTATTTT CASSRRMTGGATRGTDTQYF
. . TRBJ1-2 TRBV11-2 TGTGCCAGCAGCGGGGGAAAGGCCCTGGGCTACACCTTC CASSGGKALGYTF
. . TRBJ1-4 TRBV7-2 TGTGCCAGCAGCTTAGGAGGCAGGGCAGGGGTGGGAAAACTGTTTTTT CASSLGGRAGVGKLFF
. . TRBJ2-5 TRBV12-3/TRBV12-4 TGTGCCAGCAGTTTAGCAGGGGCGGTGGAGACCCAGTACTTC CASSLAGAVETQYF
TRBD2 many TRBJ2-2 TRBV28 TGTGCCAGCAGTTTTGGTATGATAGCGGGAAACACCGGGGAGCTGTTTTTT CASSFGMIAGNTGELFF
. once TRBJ2-5 TRBV7-4 TGTGCCAGCAGCGCCGCCAAAGGGGCAGGGGAAGAGACCCAGTACTTC CASSAAKGAGEETQYF
TRBD2 many TRBJ2-3 TRBV7-2 TGTGCCAGCAGCCCGCCAGGGGAGGCGGGAGGAGTAGTGCCAGATACGCAGTATTTT CASSPPGEAGGVVPDTQYF
TRBD1 once TRBJ1-5 TRBV7-2 TGTGCCAGCAGCTCAGGGACAGGGGCAGGTCAGCCCCAGCATTTT CASSSGTGAGQPQHF
TRBD1 many TRBJ2-7 TRBV7-2 TGTGCCAGCGGAAGGACAGGGGGCTCTATAACCTACGAGCAGTACTTC CASGRTGGSITYEQYF
. few TRBJ1-6 TRBV7-2 TGTGCCAGCAGCGTACAGGGTCAAACTAATTCACCCCTCCACTTT CASSVQGQTNSPLHF
TRBD1 few TRBJ2-2 TRBV29-1 TGCAGCGTAGTCGACAGGGGGCTCACCGGGGAGCTGTTTTTT CSVVDRGLTGELFF
. few TRBJ2-7 TRBV19 TGTGCCAGTAGTTCGGTTTCCTACGAGCAGTACTTC CASSSVSYEQYF
. . TRBJ2-7 TRBV11-2 TGTGCCAGCAGCCCCTTGGGGACGGACGAGCAGTACTTC CASSPLGTDEQYF
. . TRBJ2-6 TRBV29-1 TGCAGCGTCAAACCTTCCTCTGGGGCCAACGTCCTGACTTTC CSVKPSSGANVLTF
TRBD2 . TRBJ2-3 TRBV5-6 TGTGCCAGCAGCGCCTTAGCGGGGGGGCGCGGGGATACGCAGTATTTT CASSALAGGRGDTQYF
. once TRBJ1-5 TRBV7-2 TGTGCCAGCAGCTTAGAGACCTCCGGGCAGCCCCAGCATTTT CASSLETSGQPQHF
TRBD2 . TRBJ2-5 TRBV7-9 TGTGCCAGCAGCTTCCGGCCTAGCGGGGAAGAGACCCAGTACTTC CASSFRPSGEETQYF
TRBD2 . TRBJ2-5 TRBV19 TGTGCCAGTAGTCTGCAGACGGGGGGAAGGGAGACCCAGTACTTC CASSLQTGGRETQYF
. . TRBJ1-1 TRBV6-5 TGTGCCAGCTGCCAGGGGAAGAACACTGAAGCTTTCTTT CASCQGKNTEAFF
. many TRBJ1-4 TRBV7-2 TGTGCCAGCAGCCGAAGGCAGGGCCTTAATGAAAAACTGTTTTTT CASSRRQGLNEKLFF
TRBD1 . TRBJ1-2 TRBV29-1 TGCAGCGTTCCCGACAGGGGGCGCGGGGATGGCTACACCTTC CSVPDRGRGDGYTF
TRBD1 few TRBJ1-5 TRBV6-1 TGTGCCAGCAGCTCCGGGACAGGGATCGGTCAGCCCCAGCATTTT CASSSGTGIGQPQHF
. . TRBJ1-1 TRBV9 TGTGCCAGCAGCGCCCGGGGGGGCTTTACTGAAGCTTTCTTT CASSARGGFTEAFF
. . TRBJ2-4 TRBV7-9 TGTGCCAGCAGCTTAATGGGCGGAAACATTCAGTACTTC CASSLMGGNIQYF
. few TRBJ2-7 TRBV6-2/TRBV6-3 TGTGCCAGCAGTACGCAGGGGTTGGGGTCCTACGAGCAGTACTTC CASSTQGLGSYEQYF
TRBD1 few TRBJ2-7 TRBV15 TGTGCCACCAGCAGTAGACAGGGAGCCTCCTACGAGCAGTACTTC CATSSRQGASYEQYF
. . TRBJ2-7 TRBV20-1 TGCAGTGCTAGAGAGGGAGGCAGGAACTCCTACGAGCAGTACTTC CSAREGGRNSYEQYF
TRBD2 many TRBJ2-2 TRBV7-6 TGTGCCAGCAGCTCGACTAGCGGGAGGGCCACCGGGGAGCTGTTTTTT CASSSTSGRATGELFF
. few TRBJ2-2 TRBV2 TGTGCCAGCAGTGAAGAAGGACTATACACCGGGGAGCTGTTTTTT CASSEEGLYTGELFF
. . TRBJ2-1 TRBV5-1 TGCGCCAGCAGCATCCGGGACATATACAATGAGCAGTTCTTC CASSIRDIYNEQFF
. . TRBJ1-5 TRBV7-2 TGTGCCAGCAGCTTAGGTAGTTATCAGCCCCAGCATTTT CASSLGSYQPQHF
. few TRBJ1-5 TRBV19 TGTGCCAGTAGTACCGGACGGATCCTTAGCAATCAGCCCCAGCATTTT CASSTGRILSNQPQHF
. few TRBJ2-2 TRBV2 TGTGCCAGCAGCAGACTTACCGGGCCCACCGGGGAGCTGTTTTTT CASSRLTGPTGELFF
. . TRBJ2-5 TRBV28 TGTGCCAGCGCGAGTCCGGCTGGAGAGACCCAGTACTTC CASASPAGETQYF